The source of this TCR beta chain is a study of control samples from healthy donors and cancer patients (dated by TCRdb to 2020 to 2022). The method behind the library was the immunoSEQ multiplex PCR assay. As stored in TCRdb, this immuneACCESS dataset retains in-frame rearrangements with V and J assigned. A fraction of the clones does not appear; measured against another copy, unresolved V genes explain less than half of the discrepancy, and the remainder lacks a known reason. Present in this sample are about 55,000 clones, 90% to 95% of which were seen just once. The top ten hold 2.4% of the sample. The germline V and J ends show losses of 6 bases and 5 bases respectively, and no gene match explains 5 bases of the junction. Sequences SQVTM (CDR1) and ANQGSEA (CDR2) are obtained from the germline V gene. The CDR3 contains 13 residues, cysteine and phenylalanine counted. Just the 39-base CDR3 DNA is kept, in frame starting at base 1.

This clone appeared once. The target of this receptor is not known. Base qualities are missing; no much larger clone stands one base away. The sequence joins TRBV29-1 to TRBJ2-7, with 12 bases matching TRBD1. Sequenced: blood. The receptor's source is a man aged 30 to 39 in good health. The CDR3 reads CSVPGQGAHEQYF. The nucleotides read TGCAGCGTCCCGGGACAGGGGGCGCACGAGCAGTACTTC.